The rows below give T cell receptor beta chains drawn from one sample of a study of blood T cell repertoires in COVID-19. Clones were sequenced by immunoSEQ multiplex PCR, and TCRdb holds only the in-frame ones, with some missing. The sample has 70,000 to 95,000 clones; about 95% are singletons. The sequenced sample consisted of peripheral blood. These receptors originate from a human donor with active COVID-19. The donor label of this sample is uncertain. The CDR3 runs from the conserved cysteine through the conserved F or W.

>15|TRBV18
CASSDRDPNTGELFF
>16|TRBV5-1
CASVRTSGTSGNEQFF
>12|TRBV6-5
CASSYSGVEAFF
>15|TRBV6-1
CASSERAGGPGEQYF
>16|TRBV28
CASSLTTGGDTGELFF
>15|TRBV19
CASRLAGGKGDTQYF
>15|TRBV10-3
CAISSTGASGNTIYF
>14|TRBV15
CATSPPGQGYEQYF
>14|TRBV4-1
CASSQPRAGNTIYF
>15|TRBV30
CTRKEWADPSYEQYF
>13|TRBV28
CALKGAANEKLFF
>16|TRBV11-3
CASSLDLRGGNNEQFF
>14|TRBV6-5
CASKQGTMNTEAFF
>12|TRBV6-5
CASTSVEIRAFF
>13|TRBV6-5
CASRTGGSSGYTF
>11|TRBV27
CASKRETEAFF
>14|TRBV27
CASRITGAYNEQFF
>14|TRBV27
CASSLRGRNTEAFF
>16|TRBV5-5
CASSAGQHLAKNIQYF
>14|TRBV19
CASSRDRDTGELFF
>12|TRBV7-8
CASSGGPGEQYF
>17|TRBV24-1
CATSDFGSDTGFETQYF
>14|TRBV5-1
CASSVTSGFYEQYF
>15|TRBV21-1
CASSNGRDSSYEQYF
>14|TRBV6-5
CASSYSTGGNTIYF
>18|TRBV10-3
CAIPGPQDRLDSNQPQHF
>16|TRBV4-1
CASSQGDRGANEKLFF
>14|TRBV28
CASSLAGAQAEAFF
>15|TRBV25-1
CASSELGGGQGEQYF
>17|TRBV7-9
CASSLARGPGRQETQYF
>15|TRBV3-1/TRBV3-2
CASSQDNDGFAEQYF
>16|TRBV10-1
CASSDNPWTPGDEQFF
>16|TRBV4-2
CASSQLAGGPNNEQFF
>14|TRBV23-1
CASSSTEDNQPQHF
>13|TRBV5-1
CASSSLYQETQYF
>18|TRBV28
CASSFPPEGTRGTDTQYF
>14|TRBV2
CASTLREATSPLHF
>16|TRBV5-5
CASSLAAGEGSNEQFF
>13|TRBV19
CASSMGGGYEQYF
>13|TRBV12-3/TRBV12-4
CASSLRDTGELFF
>14|TRBV10-2
CASTSGRGRDTQYF
>13|TRBV2
CASSVQGDYGYTF
>13|TRBV27
CASRVSTSNEQFF
>14|TRBV5-1
CASSLAAQNNEQFF
>16|TRBV10-1
CASSEPQVTGGEKLFF
>16|TRBV28
CASSLGGQGVTYGYTF
>13|TRBV19
CASSQAVQETQYF
>15|TRBV3-1/TRBV3-2
CASSQRGAGGNTIYF
>15|TRBV5-4
CASSDPSGSYNEQFF
>14|TRBV7-2
CASSLEVAAGELFF
>15|TRBV24-1
CATRDGTGGTGELFF
>16|TRBV6-2/TRBV6-3
CASSSLARANTGELFF
>15|TRBV6-1
CASSDGGGTNEKLFF
>14|TRBV7-9
CASSFSRTGDEQYF
>11|TRBV20-1
CSAKDYNTQYF